The clone carrying this TCR beta chain has a single count. Germline V gene sequence: CDR1 SGHAT, CDR2 FQNNGV. The ends were cut back, 5 bases at V and 11 bases at J, with 18 bases in the middle. The CDR3 sequence is 13 residues long. Sequencing used immunoSEQ multiplex PCR; TCRdb keeps in-frame clones, though not all of them. Of 1,100,000 or so clones listed, more than 75% are singletons. These data belong to a study of shared clonotypes between healthy human individuals. Whole-study context: A couple of women and a few men aged 18 to 49 served as donors.

The origin of this receptor is a man aged 18 to 29 in good health. Some clones in this sample may be carry-over from other donors' samples. The sample was memory CD4+ T cells from PBMCs. The sample's subset: CD45RA-negative fraction. V gene TRBV11-2 combines with J gene TRBJ1-1; possibly TRBD1 for D (6 bases). The CDR3 region is CASSPSQGMSAFF. The CDR3, as DNA: TGTGCCAGCAGCCCCAGTCAGGGGATGTCCGCTTTCTTT.